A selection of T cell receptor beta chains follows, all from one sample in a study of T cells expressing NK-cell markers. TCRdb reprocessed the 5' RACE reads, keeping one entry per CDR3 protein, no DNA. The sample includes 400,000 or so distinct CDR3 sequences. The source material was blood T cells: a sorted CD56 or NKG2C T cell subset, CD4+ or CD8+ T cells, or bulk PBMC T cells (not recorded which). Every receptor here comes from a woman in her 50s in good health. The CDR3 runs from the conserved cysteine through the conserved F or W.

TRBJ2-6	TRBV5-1	CASSLTGPLLGANVLTF
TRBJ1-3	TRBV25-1	CASSAPNGNTIYF
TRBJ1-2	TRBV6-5	CASSSPPGYGYTF
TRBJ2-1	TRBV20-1	CSASERPGYNEQFF
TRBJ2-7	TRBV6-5	CASSYRDSVTYEQYF
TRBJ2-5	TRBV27	CASIADQETQYF
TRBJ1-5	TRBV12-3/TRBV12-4	CASSPVTGPQHF
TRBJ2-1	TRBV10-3	CAISESSASSGTPGQFF
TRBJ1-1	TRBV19	CASRRDRVTEAFF
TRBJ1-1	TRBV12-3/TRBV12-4	CASRAGTRIGTEAFF
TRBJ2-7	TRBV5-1	CASSQLAGVEQYF
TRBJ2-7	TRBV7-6	CASSLSPLYEQYF
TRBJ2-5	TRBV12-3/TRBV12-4	CASSLRRGATQETQYF
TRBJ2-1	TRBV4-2	CASSVIAGGMNEQFF
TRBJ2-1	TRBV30	CAWSFYNEQFF
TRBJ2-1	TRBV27	CASRLSGSYNEQFF
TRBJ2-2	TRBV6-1	CASSAGLAGGPSTGELFF
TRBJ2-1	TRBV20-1	CSARGRGGSGFF
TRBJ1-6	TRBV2	CASRFDGANSPLHF
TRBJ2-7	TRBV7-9	CASSLGAGYFYEQYF
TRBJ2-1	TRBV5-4	CASSLVRPGDEQFF
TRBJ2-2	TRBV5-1	CASSLAPGSRSGELFF
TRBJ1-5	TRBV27	CASSPGQQKKKNQPQHF
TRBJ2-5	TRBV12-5	CASGLGTSSGETQYF
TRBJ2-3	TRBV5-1	CASSRQSSGLTDTQYF
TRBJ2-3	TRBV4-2	CASSQEELEREYRNF
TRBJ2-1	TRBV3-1	CASSWTSAYNEQFF
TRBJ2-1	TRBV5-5	CASSLIQGFNEQFF